This T cell receptor (beta chain) was found in a study of T cell responses to AZD1222 COVID-19 vaccine. Background on the study: Pooling of second doses given at about 4 or about 12 weeks was done.

The study, taken as a whole, reports: Repertoires in all cases were sampled only once the peak T cell response had passed. Clonal diversity may have been underestimated in mostly white British donors.

V lost 1 base and J 4 bases, leaving 7 bases between the germline ends. Germline values: CDR1 MGHRA, CDR2 YSYEKL. This CDR3 has 14 amino acids. Produced via immunoSEQ multiplex PCR; TCRdb's table is partial and in-frame only. This table has some 92,000 clones, 88% appearing once. To note about this clone: Its target is not known.

This chain links TRBV4-1 with TRBJ1-4; D is unresolved. The starting material was peripheral blood, obtained on day 0 of AZD1222 vaccination. This receptor was taken from an adult in good health. The CDR3: CASSQGGDNEKLFF. The CDR3, as DNA: TGCGCCAGCAGCCAAGGCGGGGATAATGAAAAACTGTTTTTT.